This TCR beta chain appears in the sequencing data of a study of blood T cell repertoires in COVID-19. TCRdb keeps only in-frame clones here, not all; method: immunoSEQ multiplex PCR. The table shows over 95,000 clones, with roughly 81% occurring only once. The clonotype comes from a human donor in a cohort sampled during active COVID-19. What was sequenced was peripheral blood.

This chain's CDR3 is CASSFKGAGEQYF. As DNA, the CDR3 is TGTGCCAGCAGTTTCAAGGGGGCAGGGGAGCAGTACTTC. The rearrangement joins TRBV6-2 or TRBV6-3 to TRBJ2-7; 7 bases agree with TRBD1. This CDR3 has 13 amino acids. V lost 4 bases to trimming and J lost 7 bases; unmatched junction nucleotides: 7. Per the germline V gene, CDR1 is MNHEY and CDR2 is SVGEGT.